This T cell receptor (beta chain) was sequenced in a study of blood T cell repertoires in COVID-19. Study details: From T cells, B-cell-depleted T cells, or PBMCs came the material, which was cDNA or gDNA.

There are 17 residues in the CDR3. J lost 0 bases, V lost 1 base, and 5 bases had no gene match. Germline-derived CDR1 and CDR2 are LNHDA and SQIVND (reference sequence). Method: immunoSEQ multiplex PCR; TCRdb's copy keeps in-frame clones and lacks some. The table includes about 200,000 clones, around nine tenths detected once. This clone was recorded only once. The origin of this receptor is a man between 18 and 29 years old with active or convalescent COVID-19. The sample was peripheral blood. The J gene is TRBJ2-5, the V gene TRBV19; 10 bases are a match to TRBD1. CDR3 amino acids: CASSIGGTGVYQETQYF. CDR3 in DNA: TGTGCCAGTAGTATAGGCGGGACAGGGGTTTACCAAGAGACCCAGTACTTC.